This TCR beta chain was captured by sequencing in a study of neurological immune-mediated disorders. As for the cDNA, it was generated by 5'RACE with 10-nucleotide random UMIs. In TCRdb, the 5' RACE reads were re-called with MiXCR into one record per CDR3 protein. The sample includes 74,000 or so distinct CDR3 sequences, approximately 9.4% seen only once; the top ten take about 1.7%. Individuals who volunteered at a blood bank located in Maryland, USA, made up the group of healthy controls. Note on this clonotype: Its specificity is not known. A much larger clone differs by one base, so this may be a read error.

Findings and limits, study-wide: Private repertoires in all groups were suggested by the absence of shared CDR3 amino acid sequences among expanded clones across subjects. Multiple sclerosis, the disease with the least TCR clonal expansion, fell below healthy controls, whereas HTLV-1-associated myelopathy showed the most.

This CDR3 spans 15 amino acids. CDR1 is MNHNS, CDR2 SASEGT, per germline. The receptor was isolated from a man aged 50-59 years in good health. The chain is built from TRBV6-1 and TRBJ2-3; 9 bases align to TRBD2. Sequencing was done on a sample of PBMCs. The CDR3 coding sequence is TGTGCCAACAGTTTCGCGGGGGGGAGCACAGATACGCAGTATTTT. It translates to CANSFAGGSTDTQYF.